A single sample is the source of the 16 T cell receptor beta chains below, sequenced in a study of cytomegalovirus exposure and HLA in healthy donors. The PCR made use of 60 Vbeta and 13 Jbeta primers. The repertoire was sequenced with immunoSEQ multiplex PCR; TCRdb's copy has only in-frame clones and lacks some. This sample carries 150,000 to 180,000 clones, 60% to 85% of them seen once, and the ten largest clones take approximately 4%. Specimen: PBMCs. The receptors stem from a woman aged 40-49 years in good health and CMV-seronegative.

As regards this clone: Other DNA sequences from this sample encode an identical CDR3 as well. The chain employs TRBV5-6 and TRBJ2-1; possible D gene TRBD1, 6 bases. Germline values: CDR1 SGHDT, CDR2 YYEEEE. The CDR3 is 12 amino acids. Trimming took 2 bases from V and 7 from J, leaving 7 bases between them. The CDR3, as DNA: TGTGCCAGCAGCTTCAGGGGAAATGAGCAGTTCTTC. It is translated as CASSFRGNEQFF.

The chain employs TRBV5-4 and TRBJ2-5; no firm D call. The CDR3 is made up of 14 amino acids. Trimming shortened V by 2 bases and J by 2 bases, and 10 bases separated the two germline ends. The V gene's germline CDR1 is SGHNT and CDR2 YYREEE (reference sequence). CDR3 sequence (DNA): TGTGCCAGCAGCTTTTCAGGTATACAAGAGACCCAGTACTTC. Protein product: CASSFSGIQETQYF.

The rearrangement joins TRBV29-1 to TRBJ1-1; possibly TRBD1 for D (5 bases). Germline assignment: CDR1 SQVTM and CDR2 ANQGSEA. Trimming cost V 1 base and J 4 bases, with 16 bases left between them. This CDR3 is 15 amino acids long. CDR3 in amino acids: CSVEGFGGAVTEAFF. The CDR3 coding sequence is TGCAGCGTTGAAGGGTTCGGTGGGGCGGTCACTGAAGCTTTCTTT.

The J gene is TRBJ2-7, the V gene TRBV5-1, with TRBD1 matching over 10 bases. Trimming cost V 4 bases and J 4 bases; bases outside gene matches: 5. The germline V gene encodes CDR1 SGHRS and CDR2 YFSETQ. This CDR3 region has 14 residues. The CDR3 reads CASSGGQGEYEQYF. In nucleotides, the CDR3 is TGCGCCAGCAGCGGTGGACAGGGGGAATACGAGCAGTACTTC.

The chain joins TRBV2 to TRBJ1-2; D ambiguous. CDR1 is SNHLY, CDR2 FYNNEI, per germline. V dropped 2 bases and J dropped 10 bases, with 17 bases sitting between them. The CDR3 loop spans 14 amino acids. As DNA, the CDR3 is TGTGCCAGCAGTGAAAAGGCAGGTCCGAGCTCCTACACCTTC. Protein: CASSEKAGPSSYTF.

This clone was counted once. The V and J genes are TRBV28 and TRBJ1-5, with D perhaps matching TRBD1 (5 bases). V lost 9 bases, J lost 0 bases, and 12 bases lay in between. The CDR3 has 14 residues. CDR1 and CDR2 from the germline V gene are MDHEN and SYDVKM. CDR3 nucleotides: TGTGCCAGTATCGAGACAGATAGCAATCAGCCCCAGCATTTT. Encoded protein: CASIETDSNQPQHF.

CDR3 sequence reads: CASSTQERRAYNSPLHF. The CDR3 DNA sequence: TGCGCCAGCAGCACCCAGGAGAGGAGGGCCTATAATTCACCCCTCCACTTT. The chain has TRBV5-1 and TRBJ1-6; D gene ambiguous. The germline V gene encodes CDR1 SGHRS and CDR2 YFSETQ. V was cut by 4 bases and J by 2 bases, with 16 bases left in between. This CDR3 comprises 17 residues.

The chain carries TRBV7-8 and TRBJ2-1; tentative D call: TRBD1 (6 bases). Between the trimmed V and J ends, which lost 1 base and 3 bases, there was a span of 10 bases. The CDR3 totals 15 residues. The germline V gene encodes CDR1 SGHVS and CDR2 FQNEAQ. CDR3 amino acids: CASSLGLQGYNEQFF. The CDR3 DNA sequence: TGTGCCAGCAGCTTAGGCCTACAGGGCTACAATGAGCAGTTCTTC.

The DNA of the CDR3 is TGCGCCAGCAGCAACGGACAGGGAAGGAGGGACTACGAGCAGTACTTC. As protein: CASSNGQGRRDYEQYF. V usage is TRBV5-1 and J usage is TRBJ2-7, with 8 bases aligning to TRBD1. Looked up from germline, CDR1 is SGHRS and CDR2 is YFSETQ. After removal of 4 bases from V and 3 bases from J, the junction contained 12 bases not matched to a gene. The length of the CDR3 is 16 residues.

A word on this clone: Distinct nucleotide sequences in the sample also encode this CDR3. CDR3 residues: CASSYSRGDNEQFF. As DNA, the CDR3 is TGTGCCAGCAGTTACTCTCGGGGGGACAATGAGCAGTTCTTC. This rearrangement joins TRBV6-5 to TRBJ2-1; the match to TRBD2 covers 7 bases. The junction had 1 base not matched to a gene; V was cut back by 0 bases and J by 5 bases. CDR1 and CDR2 from the germline V gene are MNHEY and SVGAGI. The length of the CDR3 is 14 residues.

V gene TRBV2 combines with J gene TRBJ2-1; 7 bases agree with TRBD1. The V gene end was trimmed by 7 bases and the J gene end by 7 bases; junction bases not matched to a gene: 13. In germline, CDR1 is SNHLY, CDR2 FYNNEI. CDR3 length: 15 amino acids. The CDR3 DNA follows: TGTGCCAGCACACACAGGCCAGGGGGACGAAATGAGCAGTTCTTC. Its protein is CASTHRPGGRNEQFF. Drawing the rest from reference TRBV2 and TRBJ2-1, the complete variable domain is EPEVTQTPSHQVTQMGQEVILRCVPISNHLYFYWYRQILGQKVEFLVSFYNNEISEKSEIFDDQFSVERPDGSNFTLKIRSTKLEDSAMYFCASTHRPGGRNEQFFGPGTRLTVL.

V is TRBV4-2 and J is TRBJ1-2, with D possibly TRBD1 on 5 matching bases. The CDR3 totals 14 residues. Germline V CDR1 and CDR2: LGHNA, YNFKEQ. The V and J ends lost 1 base and 2 bases respectively, with 8 bases between them. The CDR3 DNA reads as TGTGCCAGCAGCCAAGCAGACAGCAACTATGGCTACACCTTC. Protein: CASSQADSNYGYTF.

J is TRBJ1-2 and V is TRBV4-1; tentatively, D is TRBD1 (5 bases). Trimming removed 1 base at V and 0 bases at J, with 15 bases between. The CDR3 runs to 17 residues. Germline V gives CDR1 MGHRA, CDR2 YSYEKL. The CDR3 reads CASSQGLTGFTNYGYTF. DNA for the CDR3: TGCGCCAGCAGCCAAGGCCTCACAGGATTTACTAACTATGGCTACACCTTC.

Note on this clone: This CDR3 fails to terminate in the conserved phenylalanine or tryptophan, so it likely reflects a read error. The rearrangement uses TRBV4-2 and TRBJ1-1, with unresolved D. V lost 4 bases to trimming and J lost 4 bases, with 16 bases between them. The CDR3 is 15 residues long. Germline V gene data show CDR1 as LGHNA and CDR2 as YNFKEQ. In nucleotides, the CDR3 is TGTGCCAGCAGCCGTCGTTTCGAGGTGAGCACTGAAGCTTTCGTT. This translates into CASSRRFEVSTEAFV.

The chain joins TRBV5-6 to TRBJ2-7; D could derive from TRBD1 or TRBD2 (6 bases each). The ends were cut back, 4 bases at V and 1 base at J, with 12 bases in the middle. The germline V gene has CDR1 SGHDT and CDR2 YYEEEE. CDR3 length: 14 residues. CDR3 bases: TGTGCCAGCAGCCTGGGGGGCCATTCCTACGAGCAGTACTTC. This codes for CASSLGGHSYEQYF.

In DNA, the CDR3 is TGTGCCAGCACCTTCGCAGGCCCCCAGGGACTATCTGGCTACACCTTC. It is translated as CASTFAGPQGLSGYTF. The chain couples TRBV28 to TRBJ1-2, with D perhaps matching TRBD1 (5 bases). The CDR3 spans 16 residues. In germline, CDR1 is MDHEN, CDR2 SYDVKM. V was shortened by 7 bases and J by 7 bases, with 25 bases between the two germline ends.